One T cell receptor (beta chain) is described in this entry. Single viable CD3+CD4+CD8-CD45RO+ cells were sorted as the memory CD4+ T cells. This sample was included in a study of memory CD4+ T cells and cytomegalovirus serostatus. Produced via immunoSEQ multiplex PCR; TCRdb's table is partial and in-frame only. This table has about 56,000 clones, about four fifths appearing once. The sequencing sample was made of memory CD4+ T cells from blood. The sequence came from an adult in good health and CMV-seronegative.

The CDR3 protein is CASSLGRGDTDTQYF. Written as DNA, the CDR3 is TGTGCCAGCAGCTTAGGTCGGGGGGACACAGATACGCAGTATTTT. The rearrangement links TRBV11-3 to TRBJ2-3; 7 nucleotides match TRBD2. Germline CDR1 and CDR2: SGHNT and YENEEA. V dropped 1 base and J dropped 2; count of bases not matched to a gene: 3. This CDR3 comprises 15 residues.